The 14 T cell receptor beta chains below all came from one sample that was sequenced in a study of T cells in Graves' hyperthyroidism and ophthalmopathy. Amplified regions were TCR beta CDR3 sequences from RNA transcripts. A set of HTBI primers served as the primers for a first-round RT-PCR of the TCR CDR3. From the multiplex PCR reads, TCRdb called clonotypes with MiXCR, one entry per CDR3 protein. The sample lists approximately 640,000 distinct CDR3 sequences, approximately 15% occurring once. The specimen sequenced was blood. The receptors derive from a man aged 45-65 years with Graves' hyperthyroidism.

This clonotype was counted many times. Here the CDR3 reads CASSPMGANTEAFF. CDR3 nucleotide sequence: TGTGCCAGCAGCCCGATGGGGGCAAACACTGAAGCTTTCTTT. This chain connects TRBV28 to TRBJ1-1; D possibly corresponds to TRBD1 (6 bases). The CDR3 spans 14 residues. From germline, CDR1 is MDHEN and CDR2 SYDVKM. V was trimmed by 6 bases and J by 2 bases, leaving 13 bases between them.

This clonotype has a count of ten or more. The chain has TRBV28 and TRBJ2-1; 7 nucleotides agree with TRBD1. Germline CDR1 reads MDHEN; CDR2 reads SYDVKM. The V segment lost 6 bases and the J segment 6 bases; nucleotides outside the gene matches: 8. The CDR3 spans 14 residues. CDR3 amino acids: CASRPPGQSNEQFF. The CDR3, as DNA: TGTGCCAGCAGGCCTCCGGGACAGAGCAATGAGCAGTTCTTC.

This clonotype appeared once. The V call is TRBV19, the J call TRBJ1-1; TRBD1 matches at 7 bases. CDR1 LNHDA and CDR2 SQIVND come from the germline V gene (reference sequence). J was trimmed by 5 bases and V by 5 bases; bases with no gene match: 17. This CDR3 has 17 residues. The CDR3: CASSALGTDPGRTEAFF. CDR3 DNA sequence: TGTGCCAGTAGTGCCCTAGGGACAGACCCTGGACGGACTGAAGCTTTCTTT.

This clonotype was recorded many times. The V gene is TRBV10-3, the J gene TRBJ1-1, with 7 positions matching TRBD1. J was trimmed by 3 bases and V by 10 bases; bases with no gene match: 5. CDR1 ENHRY and CDR2 SYGVKD come from the germline V gene. The CDR3 is 12 residues long. As DNA, the CDR3 is TGTGCCACCCAGACAGGGCACACTGAAGCTTTCTTT. Its protein product is CATQTGHTEAFF.

There are many counts of this clonotype. The V gene is TRBV28, the J gene TRBJ1-5; TRBD1 agrees at 7 bases. V trimming: 8 bases; J trimming: 4 bases; junction bases outside the gene matches: 11. The CDR3 is made up of 15 amino acids. Germline V gene data show CDR1 as MDHEN and CDR2 as SYDVKM. The CDR3 DNA sequence: TGTGCCAGCGTCTCATACAGGGGCGAGAATCAGCCCCAGCATTTT. Its protein is CASVSYRGENQPQHF.

This rearrangement joins TRBV7-6 to TRBJ2-3; D is perhaps TRBD1 or TRBD2 (5 bases each). The CDR3 loop spans 15 amino acids. CDR1 is SGHVS, CDR2 FNYEAQ, per germline. Trimming cost V 2 bases and J 4 bases, with 13 bases left between them. The CDR3 region has the DNA TGTGCCAGCAGCTTATGGGACCTGGGGGCAGATACGCAGTATTTT. Protein sequence: CASSLWDLGADTQYF.

As regards this clonotype: The junction differs from germline at one of its ends, possibly a read error. This chain connects TRBV5-1 to TRBJ1-1; the D is unclear. This CDR3 contains 14 residues. The germline V gene encodes CDR1 SGHRS and CDR2 YFSETQ. DNA of the CDR3: TGCGCCAGCAGACCGCAGGCCTCGAACGCTGAAGCTTTCTTT. This sequence encodes CASRPQASNAEAFF.

This clonotype was observed a handful of times. V gene TRBV20-1 combines with J gene TRBJ2-7; 8 bases are a match to TRBD2. Trimming took 4 bases from V and 1 from J; bases not matched to a gene: 6. The CDR3 has 14 residues. Germline CDR1 and CDR2: DFQATT and SNEGSKA (reference sequence). The CDR3 DNA follows: TGCAGTGCTATCCCATTAGCGGGATCCTACGAGCAGTACTTC. Protein sequence: CSAIPLAGSYEQYF.

This chain uses TRBV30 with TRBJ1-1; 8 bases are a match to TRBD1. CDR3 length equals 17 residues. J lost 0 bases, V lost 5 bases, and 14 bases had no gene match. Germline CDR1 is GTSNPN and CDR2 is SVGIG (reference sequence). The CDR3 reads CAWGTGQGFPMNTEAFF. The CDR3 DNA follows: TGTGCCTGGGGTACCGGACAGGGTTTTCCGATGAACACTGAAGCTTTCTTT.

As to this clonotype: Sequence at one end of the junction differs from germline and may be a read error. CDR3 nucleotide sequence: TGTGCCAGCGGCTTATGGTCCCAAGGCAATGAGCAGTTCTTC. Amino acids: CASGLWSQGNEQFF. The chain uses TRBV7-9 and TRBJ2-1; D not certain. Looked up from germline, CDR1 is SEHNR and CDR2 is FQNEAQ (reference sequence). This CDR3 contains 14 residues.

This clonotype was seen a few times. V gene TRBV18 combines with J gene TRBJ2-7; 8 bases agree with TRBD2. CDR1 and CDR2 (germline): KGHSH, LQKENI. J lost 5 bases, V lost 0 bases, and 6 bases had no gene match. The CDR3 contains 15 residues. CDR3 loop: CASSPPSSGYNEQYF. DNA of the CDR3: TGTGCCAGCTCACCACCGTCTAGCGGGTACAACGAGCAGTACTTC.

V is TRBV7-9 and J is TRBJ2-3, with 8 bases lining up with TRBD1. The V gene end was trimmed by 7 bases and the J gene end by 1 base; junction bases not matched to a gene: 4. CDR1 SEHNR and CDR2 FQNEAQ come from the germline V gene (reference sequence). The CDR3 length is 14 residues. The CDR3 protein is CASTQTGGTDTQYF. Here the CDR3 DNA reads TGTGCCAGCACCCAGACAGGGGGCACAGATACGCAGTATTTT.

The sample holds many counts of this clonotype. This rearrangement joins TRBV28 to TRBJ1-4; D unclear. Germline V gene data show CDR1 as MDHEN and CDR2 as SYDVKM. V was pared by 7 bases and J by 4 bases, with 13 bases between. The CDR3 is 14 residues long. The CDR3 DNA reads as TGTGCCAGCACCCCGGGAGGGATTAATGAAAAACTGTTTTTT. Its protein is CASTPGGINEKLFF.

The chain employs TRBV19 and TRBJ2-2, with 8 bases fitting TRBD2. Germline CDR1 reads LNHDA; CDR2 reads SQIVND (reference sequence). CDR3 length: 17 amino acids. V trimming: 4 bases; J trimming: 1 base; junction bases outside the gene matches: 8. The CDR3 DNA follows: TGTGCCAGTAGTAAGAGGGTGACTAGCGTGAACACCGGGGAGCTGTTTTTT. Translation: CASSKRVTSVNTGELFF.